These 16 T cell receptor beta chains came from one sample sequenced in a study of identical twins. TCRdb called the 5' RACE reads again in MiXCR, with one record for every CDR3 protein. Here the sample spans 460,000 or so distinct CDR3 sequences, 11% to 15% being singletons. This same sample was also part of a study on yellow fever vaccine responses in identical twins.

The sequencing input was CD4+ T cells sorted from blood. These receptors were obtained from a woman younger than 30 in good health.

The V call is TRBV28, the J call TRBJ1-2; TRBD1 matches 7 bases. Germline values: CDR1 MDHEN, CDR2 SYDVKM. This CDR3 has 16 residues. V was pared by 4 bases and J by 0 bases, with 8 bases of the junction left unmatched. CDR3 in DNA: TGTGCCAGCAGTTACTACTCCGGGACAGCTAACTATGGCTACACCTTC. It is translated as CASSYYSGTANYGYTF.

This clonotype was observed at least ten times. This chain uses TRBV5-1 with TRBJ1-6, with D unclear. The CDR3 totals 14 residues. The germline V gene has CDR1 SGHRS and CDR2 YFSETQ. Trimming cost V 2 bases and J 7 bases, with 10 bases left between them. As DNA, the CDR3 is TGCGCCAGCAGCTTCGAGCCCGAAAATTCACCCCTCCACTTT. Its translation: CASSFEPENSPLHF.

This clonotype was counted between two and nine times. The V and J genes are TRBV10-3 and TRBJ1-3, with 10 bases aligning to TRBD1. Trimming cost V 6 bases and J 2 bases; bases outside gene matches: 7. This CDR3 is built from 16 residues. CDR1 is ENHRY and CDR2 is SYGVKD in the germline V gene. CDR3 nucleotide sequence: TGTGCCATCAGGCCCGAGACAGGGGGCGCTGGAAACACCATATATTTT. This codes for CAIRPETGGAGNTIYF.

The rearrangement joins TRBV7-8 to TRBJ2-1; D remains ambiguous. The germline V gene has CDR1 SGHVS and CDR2 FQNEAQ. Trimming took 3 bases from V and 0 from J, leaving 6 bases between them. The CDR3 has 14 residues. CDR3 region: CASSFESSYNEQFF. CDR3 nucleotide sequence: TGTGCCAGCAGCTTCGAGAGCTCCTACAATGAGCAGTTCTTC.

This chain uses TRBV29-1 with TRBJ1-1, with D perhaps TRBD1 (6 bases). Trimming left V 4 bases short and J 6 bases short, with 15 bases between. From germline, CDR1 is SQVTM and CDR2 ANQGSEA. The CDR3 totals 13 residues. The CDR3 loop reads CSVAGGVEAEAFF. The CDR3 bases are TGCAGCGTTGCCGGGGGCGTTGAGGCTGAAGCTTTCTTT.

A few counts support this clonotype. This chain uses TRBV19 with TRBJ2-7; D gene uncertain. Trimming cost V 5 bases and J 4 bases, with 21 bases left between them. The CDR3 is 16 amino acids. CDR1 is LNHDA and CDR2 is SQIVND in the germline V gene (reference sequence). CDR3 in DNA: TGTGCCAGTAGTCTCCAAGACGGCAAAGTGAGGTACGAGCAGTACTTC. It encodes CASSLQDGKVRYEQYF.

The V gene is TRBV10-3, the J gene TRBJ2-6; 8 nucleotides line up with TRBD1. J was trimmed by 4 bases and V by 2 bases; bases with no gene match: 7. There are 17 residues in the CDR3. Germline V lookup: CDR1 ENHRY, CDR2 SYGVKD. The CDR3 protein is CAISEGQGSGGANVLTF. The CDR3 bases are TGTGCCATCAGTGAGGGACAGGGTTCAGGGGGGGCCAACGTCCTGACTTTC.

This clonotype was detected ten times or more. V and J are TRBV5-1 and TRBJ1-6; 7 nucleotides line up with TRBD1. Looked up from germline, CDR1 is SGHRS and CDR2 is YFSETQ. The V and J ends lost 1 base and 8 bases, in that order; junction bases with no gene match: 3. The CDR3 totals 14 residues. Here the CDR3 reads CASSLRGTDSPLHF. DNA for the CDR3: TGCGCCAGCAGCTTGAGGGGGACAGATTCACCCCTCCACTTT.

This clonotype was picked up a small number of times. At one boundary the junction diverges from the germline segment, which might be a read error. V usage is TRBV5-1 and J usage is TRBJ2-1; D is uncertain. Germline values: CDR1 SGHRS, CDR2 YFSETQ. This CDR3 is 16 amino acids long. The CDR3 DNA sequence: TGCGCCAGCAGCTTGGGGCTAGAGGTTCTGAACAAGGAGCAGTTCTTC. Protein product: CASSLGLEVLNKEQFF.

There are a few counts of this clonotype. One end of the junction is discordant with germline, which a read error may explain. The genes are TRBV20-1 and TRBJ1-4, with D tentatively TRBD1 (5 bases). This CDR3 comprises 15 residues. From germline, CDR1 is DFQATT and CDR2 SNEGSKA (reference sequence). The CDR3 DNA is TGCAGTGCTGGAGACCCAGGGTCAACTAATGAAAAACTGTTTTTT. Translating gives CSAGDPGSTNEKLFF.

This clonotype was seen a handful of times. The rearrangement joins TRBV10-3 to TRBJ2-7, with 11 positions matching TRBD1. The CDR3 loop spans 13 amino acids. V lost 6 bases and J lost 4; bases outside the gene matches: 2. The germline gives CDR1 ENHRY, CDR2 SYGVKD. The CDR3 DNA reads as TGTGCCATCAGGGGGACAGGGGGGTACGAGCAGTACTTC. This sequence encodes CAIRGTGGYEQYF.

This clonotype was counted only a few times. The V and J genes are TRBV30 and TRBJ2-1; perhaps TRBD2 as D (6 bases). CDR3 length: 14 residues. The germline V and J ends were trimmed by 0 bases and 5 bases, with 11 bases remaining between them. From germline, CDR1 is GTSNPN and CDR2 SVGIG (reference sequence). The CDR3 DNA sequence: TGTGCCTGGAGTGTACTAGCAACTAACAATGAGCAGTTCTTC. The encoded protein is CAWSVLATNNEQFF. Based on the CDR3 plus reference TRBV30 and TRBJ2-1, the full variable domain is SQTIHQWPATLVQPVGSPLSLECTVEGTSNPNLYWYRQAAGRGLQLLFYSVGIGQISSEVPQNLSASRPQDRQFILSSKKLLLSDSGFYLCAWSVLATNNEQFFGPGTRLTVL.

The table lists this clonotype with a few counts. The gene calls are TRBV2 and TRBJ1-4; no clear D gene. The CDR3 runs 14 residues. Germline-derived CDR1 and CDR2 are SNHLY and FYNNEI. The V end was cut by 4 bases, the J end by 1 base, with 7 bases between. The CDR3 sequence: CASSAGRTNEKLFF. CDR3 DNA sequence: TGTGCCAGCAGTGCGGGGAGAACTAATGAAAAACTGTTTTTT.

This clonotype was seen a handful of times. The chain carries TRBV7-3 and TRBJ2-1; maybe TRBD2 (6 bases). This CDR3 region has 14 residues. Trimming shortened V by 2 bases and J by 5 bases, and 10 bases separated the two germline ends. Germline V gene sequence: CDR1 SGHTA, CDR2 FQGTGA. The CDR3 protein is CASSLSRENNEQFF. CDR3 DNA sequence: TGTGCCAGCAGCTTATCACGGGAGAACAATGAGCAGTTCTTC.

The rearrangement links TRBV11-2 to TRBJ2-5; possibly TRBD2 for D (6 bases). The CDR3 loop spans 18 amino acids. V was shortened by 3 bases and J by 2 bases, with 22 bases between the two germline ends. CDR1 SGHAT and CDR2 FQNNGV come from the germline V gene. The CDR3 protein is CASSLGRRLEVRQETQYF. CDR3 nucleotide sequence: TGTGCCAGCAGCTTGGGTAGGAGACTAGAAGTCCGGCAAGAGACCCAGTACTTC.

The table lists this clonotype with a few counts. The chain carries TRBV12-3 or TRBV12-4 and TRBJ2-7, with 10 bases matching TRBD1. CDR3 length: 18 amino acids. The V segment lost 3 bases and the J segment 1 base; nucleotides outside the gene matches: 12. The DNA of the CDR3 is TGTGCCAGCAGTTTGGAAACAGATAGGGACAGGGGATCCTACGAGCAGTACTTC. This translates into CASSLETDRDRGSYEQYF.